These T cell receptor beta chains were read from a single sample in a study of CD8+ T cells in alopecia areata. Assay: immunoSEQ multiplex PCR; the TCRdb copy retains only in-frame clones and omits some. The sample lists around 120,000 clones; less than 50% were seen once. The specimen sequenced was NKG2D-low CD8+ T cells sorted from blood. The source of these receptors is a human donor with alopecia areata. The CDR3 runs from the conserved cysteine through the conserved F or W. Fields, in order: clone size, D gene, J gene, V gene, CDR3 DNA, CDR3 protein. A D gene is named only where the DNA matches it firmly. Size values are once, few and many counts, or a class for expanded clones, and some rows have none.

>.|.|TRBJ1-1|TRBV6-5
TGTGCCAGCAGTTACTCCGGGACGACTGAAGCTTTCTTT
CASSYSGTTEAFF
>.|TRBD1|TRBJ1-2|TRBV29-1
TGCAGCGTTGATCACAGGGGATCCTATGGCTACACCTTC
CSVDHRGSYGYTF
>.|TRBD1|TRBJ2-7|TRBV4-1
TGCGCCAGCAGCCAAGAAACAGGGGGGGAGCAGTACTTC
CASSQETGGEQYF
>few|TRBD1|TRBJ2-5|TRBV19
TGTGCCAGTTCTACAGGGGCTGAGGAGACCCAGTACTTC
CASSTGAEETQYF
>.|.|TRBJ1-4|TRBV18
TGTGCCACCTACACCGGGCGTGAAAAACTGTTTTTT
CATYTGREKLFF
>few|TRBD2|TRBJ2-7|TRBV28
TGTGCCAGCAGCGACGCTAGCGGGAGAATCCCCTACGAGCAGTACTTC
CASSDASGRIPYEQYF
>few|.|TRBJ2-3|TRBV23-1
TGCGCCAGCAGTCAATTGATCGCTACGCAGTATTTT
CASSQLIATQYF
>.|.|TRBJ2-5|TRBV29-1
TGCAGCGTTGGACAGTACCAAGAGACCCAGTACTTC
CSVGQYQETQYF
>.|.|TRBJ2-7|TRBV27
TGTGCCAGCAGCTGGAGCGGGTCGACCTTTAAGCAGTACTTC
CASSWSGSTFKQYF
>.|TRBD2|TRBJ2-7|TRBV11-3
TGTGCCAGCAGCCCGTCTAGCGGGAGGGCCTACGAGCAGTACTTC
CASSPSSGRAYEQYF
>.|TRBD1|TRBJ1-5|TRBV6-5
TGTGCCAGCAGTTACTCGAGAGGGGGCTCTCAGCCCCAGCATTTT
CASSYSRGGSQPQHF
>.|TRBD2|TRBJ2-1|TRBV7-6
TGTGCCAGCAGCTTATCTAGCGGGGGGAACAATGAGCAGTTCTTC
CASSLSSGGNNEQFF
>.|.|TRBJ2-3|TRBV6-6
TGTGCCAGCAGTTCCCTTTCCTGGGGCACAGATACGCAGTATTTT
CASSSLSWGTDTQYF
>.|TRBD1|TRBJ2-3|TRBV5-1
TGCGCCAGCAGCTCGGGACAGGGGACAGATACGCAGTATTTT
CASSSGQGTDTQYF
>few|.|TRBJ2-5|TRBV29-1
TGCAGCGTTCAAGATGGGGAGACCCAGTACTTC
CSVQDGETQYF
>.|.|TRBJ2-3|TRBV2
TGTGCCAGTGATAAAGCCCGGGGCACAGATACGCAGTATTTT
CASDKARGTDTQYF
>few|.|TRBJ2-5|TRBV4-3
TGCGCCAGCAGCCAAGACCTTGCGGGGTCAGAGACCCAGTACTTC
CASSQDLAGSETQYF
>.|.|TRBJ2-3|TRBV7-3
TGTGCCAGCAGCTTTCATACGGGGGGCCGTATCACAGATACGCAGTATTTT
CASSFHTGGRITDTQYF
>.|TRBD1|TRBJ2-7|TRBV29-1
TGCAGCGTTGTGGGGACAGCCTCCTACGAGCAGTACTTC
CSVVGTASYEQYF
>few|TRBD1|TRBJ2-5|TRBV29-1
TGCAGCGTTGAGGGTTGGGACAGGGGTGAGACCCAGTACTTC
CSVEGWDRGETQYF
>.|.|TRBJ1-5|TRBV5-1
TGCGCCAGCAGCCCTGGAGGGGAGGTCAATCAGCCCCAGCATTTT
CASSPGGEVNQPQHF
>.|.|TRBJ2-2|TRBV29-1
TGCAGCGTGTGGGGGTCCGCGAACACCGGGGAGCTGTTTTTT
CSVWGSANTGELFF
>few|.|TRBJ2-1|TRBV28
TGTGCCAGCAGTCTTTTCGGGGACGGCCCTATGGGTGAGCAGTTCTTC
CASSLFGDGPMGEQFF
>few|TRBD1|TRBJ2-1|TRBV28
TGTGCCAGCAGTCCCGAACCGACAGGGGGTGGTGAGCAGTTCTTC
CASSPEPTGGGEQFF
>.|.|TRBJ2-1|TRBV7-2
TGTGCCAGCAGCACCTCCTCCGAGCAGTTCTTC
CASSTSSEQFF
>few|.|TRBJ2-1|TRBV5-1
TGCGCCAGCAGCTTGGAGCTTCTTTCCTACAATGAGCAGTTCTTC
CASSLELLSYNEQFF
>.|.|TRBJ1-2|TRBV27
TGTGCCAGCAGTTTATCACCTAACTATGGCTACACCTTC
CASSLSPNYGYTF
>.|.|TRBJ2-2|TRBV2
TGTGCCAGCAGTGATTCTGGCGGGGAGCTGTTTTTT
CASSDSGGELFF
>.|.|TRBJ1-2|TRBV6-5
TGTGCCAGCAGTTTTAGCAGGGGTTCCCACTATGGCTACACCTTC
CASSFSRGSHYGYTF
>few|.|TRBJ2-3|TRBV28
TGTGCCAGCGGGGGGCACAGCACAGATACGCAGTATTTT
CASGGHSTDTQYF
>.|.|TRBJ2-7|TRBV7-9
TGTGCCAGCGGGTGGGGCGAGCAGTACTTC
CASGWGEQYF